This TCR beta chain was identified during a study of cytomegalovirus exposure and HLA in healthy donors (dated by TCRdb to the late 2010s). Regarding the research as a whole: An earlier analysis of around 600 of the donors reported 276 Gb of sequence data and around 110 million unique TCR beta sequences from roughly 200 million T cells. Among a few hundred genotyped donors of the cohort, an average of approximately 240,000 unique TCR beta nucleotide sequences were sequenced per donor, around 20% of them non-productive. To predict cytomegalovirus infection status, the study brought together high-throughput TCR immunosequencing, statistical association of individual TCRs with disease status, and machine learning. The later analysis used no new phenotypic data to find candidate immune exposures, relying instead on TCR beta sequences and their occurrence across donors. A later genetic analysis took genome-wide SNP genotypes for about 55% of the roughly 670 donors and used that subset as a discovery cohort. Roughly 300 gigabases of sequencing data and 75 million to 85 million unique TCR sequences made up an early release that covered 500 to 650 HLA-typed donors. The aim of the study was to test whether cataloging public T cell receptors could identify signatures of past pathogen exposure. Class I and class II HLA loci were covered by the typing at four-digit resolution. A separate validation cohort of roughly 120 different subjects was used in addition to the roughly 670-subject first cohort. The study profiled the T cell repertoires of fewer than 850 subjects by immunosequencing and related them to cytomegalovirus serostatus. All discovery cohort repertoires had been generated on a single sequencing platform. In an earlier analysis of a few hundred of the donors, high-throughput TCR beta sequencing was used to judge whether each TCR beta V gene segment behaved as functional or pseudogenic. A later analysis re-examined previously published TCR beta repertoires from 500 to 700 donors and added high-resolution HLA genotyping to investigate patterns of TCR occurrence. Four to six DR-DQ haplotypes were handled as single units for association and clustering, since linkage in the cohort was strong. Typing coverage varied by locus: 629-630 donors for A, B, C, DRB1 and DQB1; roughly 500 for DQA1; about 570 for DPA1; approximately 470 for DPB1. Donor age, sex, ethnicity and CMV serostatus were compiled together with the repertoire data. Of the 300 to 450 genotyped donors, roughly 80% were placed in the genetic ancestry cluster associated with self-reported Caucasian donors. General conclusions and limits of the study: An earlier analysis of approximately 570 of the donors showed that most TCR beta V segments appeared in productive rearrangements either about 87% or about 30% of the time, which broadly matched IMGT annotations. Compared with the roughly 700-donor mean, donors in an Asian-associated ancestry cluster had fewer N-insertions in productive TCRs, according to a later genetic analysis. Strong co-occurrence of HLA alleles, especially DR and DQ, made assigning TCR associations to individual alleles difficult. In a later analysis, 16,951 TCR beta sequences were associated with specific HLA alleles at a false discovery rate of 0.05. Compared with equally common non-associated chains, HLA-associated TCR beta chains in a later analysis were more clonally expanded and had lower generation probabilities. In vitro tests confirmed that a few of the cytomegalovirus-associated TCR beta chains recognize cytomegalovirus antigens. Because HLA typing was missing for some donors at each locus, association tests included only the typed subset. Most CMV-associated TCR beta chains appeared to be HLA-restricted in a later analysis, and the HLA associations seemed to be driven largely by CMV exposure. A later genetic analysis associated a missense DCLRE1C variant with V-gene and J-gene trimming of TCR beta chains, and an independent cohort replicated the association. A group of highly shared sequence variants was considered likely to be a technical artifact of the sequencing pipeline. This cohort had only TCR beta chains sequenced, and the lack of alpha or paired-chain data limited which features could be detected. The study listed 150 to 200 TCR beta chains as associated with cytomegalovirus. In both the original and validation cohorts, the classifier was reported to diagnose cytomegalovirus status with high specificity and sensitivity. A later analysis reported that several top co-occurrence clusters appeared linked to parvovirus B19, influenza, CMV and Epstein-Barr virus. According to a later analysis, TCR association rates differed among HLA loci, with DRB1 alleles showing the most associated TCRs and HLA-C alleles showing the fewest. Sequencing depth was assumed to be roughly uniform across donors in the presence/absence analyses, though that assumption may not hold. While some public TCRs were present in many individuals, most TCR sequences turned up only very rarely across donors. A further reported finding was that TCR beta sequences accurately predicted the HLA-A and HLA-B alleles for most subjects in the first cohort. Linkage disequilibrium might explain the correlated functional status among segregating V segments, but an unknown experimental factor could not be excluded. The only immune exposure information available for the cohort was CMV serostatus. The authors suggested that the approach could potentially be extended to other disease states and immunological phenotypes. Because counts were too low, fewer than 20 rarely observed V segments, including chromosome 9 orphons, were excluded from the earlier analysis of roughly 580 of the donors.

The library relied on the immunoSEQ multiplex PCR assay. For the multiplex PCR, a mixture combining 60 forward primers for TCR Vbeta segments and 13 reverse primers for TCR Jbeta segments was used. Amplification of the CDR3 region of rearranged TCR beta genes was performed with a multiplex PCR assay on genomic DNA. The amplified TCR beta libraries were sequenced on the Illumina HiSeq System as 87-base-pair reads. Turning to the authors' computational methods: In a later analysis, tens of millions of unique TCR beta chains were counted across the 500 to 850 repertoires, and approximately 11 million of these chains were shared by at least two donors. A nearest-neighbor algorithm error-corrected the raw reads and collapsed the reads into unique sequences, merging closely related sequences to remove PCR and sequencing errors. V, D and J gene segments were assigned by aligning CDR3 sequences to IMGT reference sequences. For a sequence to be retained, a match of at least six nucleotides to both a V gene segment and a J gene segment was required. A rearrangement was called productive if the CDR3 had no stop codons and remained in frame with V and J, and every other rearrangement was called non-productive. CDR3 was defined by IMGT convention, running from the second conserved V-encoded cysteine to the conserved J-encoded phenylalanine. The earlier analysis of 587 of the donors excluded any sequence lacking an unambiguous match to a single V gene segment. An earlier analysis of 587 of the donors called V segments functional above 56.7% productive rearrangements and segregating when the between-donor standard deviation exceeded 5%. A statistical classification framework was built to diagnose cytomegalovirus status from the catalog of TCR beta chain sequences. A later analysis assigned V and J genes by comparing TCR nucleotide sequences with IMGT/GENE-DB human TR gene sequences. In a later analysis, CDR3 sequences and most-parsimonious VDJ recombination scenarios were assigned using the TCRdist pipeline. In a later analysis, each TCR beta chain was defined by its CDR3 amino acid sequence together with its V-gene family, and reads lacking a unique V-gene family were excluded. As a way to deal with suspected cross-contamination and a sequencing artifact, a later analysis dropped under 600 nucleotide sequences that were highly shared and had low generation probability. In a later analysis, a clonal expansion index was calculated for each public chain from normalized within-repertoire ranks of inferred template counts. In a later analysis, generation probabilities were computed using a VDJ recombination model fitted to out-of-frame rearrangements, and the results were checked against IGoR. Hypergeometric tests were used in a later analysis to score TCR-TCR, TCR-HLA and TCR-CMV co-occurrence, with a repertoire-size bias correction applied to the TCR pairs. In a later analysis, false discovery rates were estimated by permuting HLA or CMV assignments 20 times. A later analysis grouped co-occurring TCRs with DBSCAN, adding TCRdist sequence similarity when clustering within HLA-allele-positive subsets. Co-occurrence clustering excluded repertoires with fewer than 30,000 or more than 120,000 public chains, plus five with anomalous nucleotide sharing. Entries here come from immuneACCESS through TCRdb and include only in-frame sequences with V and J called. Some clones fail to appear in such tables; in the studies checked, an unresolved V gene covers under half of the shortfall, and the cause of the remainder is unknown. D and trimming come from the DNA, and the V and J calls and clone size come from that table. The sample table lists about 76,000 clones, about four fifths of them with a count of one. The top ten clones comprise 12% of the sample.

The cohort comprised some 730 healthy bone marrow donors. Cohort members were all nominally healthy when sampled, although unrecorded immune exposures were likely present. The donor was CMV seropositive and belonged to the group of a few hundred seropositive cohort members. Every donor gave a peripheral blood sample, and the peripheral blood mononuclear cells from that sample were used for TCR beta sequencing. Genomic DNA extraction from the blood cell samples was performed with the Qiagen DNeasy Blood Extraction Kit. As for this clone: The antigen it binds to is not known. No qualities accompany the bases; no much larger clone lies one base away.

What was sequenced was PBMCs. This clonotype was sampled from a male donor in good health and CMV-seropositive.

The CDR3 here reads CASRPERTGNEQFF. The sequenced DNA: TGTGCCAGCAGACCTGAGCGAACGGGTAATGAGCAGTTCTTC. The chain uses TRBV6-6 and TRBJ2-1; there is no confident call for the D gene. Measured from the cysteine to the phenylalanine, the CDR3 is 14 residues long. Left in the record is the CDR3 DNA by itself, 42 bases read in frame from the first base. Trimming takes 6 bases from V and 7 bases from J, and the germline ends sit 16 bases apart. The germline V gene (reference sequence) provides CDR1 MNHNY and CDR2 SVGAGI.